The next 19 T cell receptor beta chains were all read from a single sample in a study of T cell repertoires in cytomegalovirus infection. One entry per CDR3 protein results from TCRdb running MiXCR on the reads. This table holds 680,000 or so distinct CDR3 sequences, 35% found once. Sequenced material: PBMCs. The receptors were gathered from a human donor in good health (CMV status not recorded). Some clones in this sample may be carry-over from other donors' samples.

As to this clonotype: Sequence at one end of the junction differs from germline and may be a read error. This rearrangement joins TRBV2 to TRBJ1-5; D perhaps matches TRBD1 (5 bases). The germline V gene encodes CDR1 SNHLY and CDR2 FYNNEI. The CDR3 extends over 11 amino acids. The CDR3 loop reads CANSVQGPQHF. CDR3 bases: TGTGCCAACAGTGTTCAGGGACCCCAGCATTTT. Filled out from reference TRBV2 and TRBJ1-5, the complete variable domain reads EPEVTQTPSHQVTQMGQEVILRCVPISNHLYFYWYRQILGQKVEFLVSFYNNEISEKSEIFDDQFSVERPDGSNFTLKIRSTKLEDSAMYFCANSVQGPQHFGDGTRLSIL.

This clonotype was counted a few times. This rearrangement joins TRBV20-1 to TRBJ2-5, with 8 bases aligning to TRBD1. Germline assignment: CDR1 DFQATT and CDR2 SNEGSKA (reference sequence). The V segment lost 3 bases and the J segment 5 bases; nucleotides outside the gene matches: 14. The CDR3 is made up of 16 amino acids. The CDR3 spells CSASIPRPGGAETQYF. CDR3 nucleotide sequence: TGCAGTGCTAGTATCCCCCGCCCAGGGGGCGCGGAGACCCAGTACTTC.

CDR3 sequence: CASGPGRTSGNEQFF. The CDR3, as DNA: TGTGCCAGCGGACCGGGGCGGACTAGCGGGAATGAGCAGTTCTTC. This rearrangement joins TRBV19 to TRBJ2-1; 11 bases match TRBD2. CDR3 length equals 15 residues. Germline CDR1 and CDR2: LNHDA and SQIVND (reference sequence). J lost 7 bases, V lost 9 bases, and 11 bases had no gene match.

As concerns this clonotype: One base away lies a much larger clone, so this may be a sequencing read error. The rearrangement links TRBV7-9 to TRBJ2-5; D is possibly TRBD1 or TRBD2 (5 bases each). The CDR3 covers 17 residues. CDR1 is SEHNR, CDR2 FQNEAQ, per germline (reference sequence). With 3 bases removed from V and 5 bases from J, the gap between germline ends came to 22 bases. The CDR3 DNA reads TGTGCCAGCAGCTTTGTGGAGCGGAGCCTCTCAGGGGAGACCCAGTACTTC. Translation gives CASSFVERSLSGETQYF.

CDR3 residues: CASNGLGPSTDTQYF. CDR3 nucleotide sequence: TGTGCCAGTAATGGTTTGGGGCCGAGCACAGATACGCAGTATTTT. This chain uses TRBV19 with TRBJ2-3; D may be TRBD1 (5 bases). The CDR3 runs 15 residues. Trimming took 7 bases from V and 0 from J, leaving 14 bases between them. CDR1 and CDR2 (germline): LNHDA, SQIVND (reference sequence).

The CDR3 spells CASSWGGQTVNTEAFF. The CDR3 nucleotides read TGTGCCAGCAGCTGGGGGGGACAGACCGTGAACACTGAAGCTTTCTTT. V is TRBV5-6 and J is TRBJ1-1; 7 bases match TRBD1. With 3 bases clipped from V and 0 bases from J, the junction kept 8 bases outside the gene matches. The length of the CDR3 is 16 residues. CDR1 is SGHDT, CDR2 YYEEEE, per germline.

This clonotype is a singleton in its sample. V is TRBV5-5 and J is TRBJ1-2, with 7 bases that match TRBD1. With V trimmed by 0 bases and J by 5 bases, 7 bases remained unmatched. The CDR3 has 15 residues. Germline loops: CDR1 SGHKS, CDR2 YYEKEE (reference sequence). CDR3 residues: CASSLAETGLYGYTF. The CDR3 region has the DNA TGTGCCAGCAGCTTGGCTGAGACAGGGCTATATGGCTACACCTTC.

This clonotype was seen more than once but under ten times. The gene calls are TRBV5-1 and TRBJ2-7, with D perhaps given as TRBD1 or TRBD2 (5 bases each). The CDR3 sequence is 15 residues long. Trimming shortened V by 0 bases and J by 3 bases, and 13 bases separated the two germline ends. Germline lookup yields CDR1 SGHRS and CDR2 YFSETQ. The CDR3 DNA is TGCGCCAGCAGCTTGGCGAGGGGTACGGTCTACGAGCAGTACTTC. It is translated as CASSLARGTVYEQYF.

This clonotype was found a few times. The chain joins TRBV19 to TRBJ1-4; D ambiguous. Germline V CDR1 and CDR2: LNHDA, SQIVND (reference sequence). V was clipped by 3 bases and J by 4 bases, with 9 bases between them. The length of the CDR3 is 14 residues. The CDR3 here is CASSIDTNNEKLFF. The CDR3 coding sequence is TGTGCCAGTAGTATCGACACAAATAATGAAAAACTGTTTTTT. Filled out from reference TRBV19 and TRBJ1-4, the complete variable domain reads DGGITQSPKYLFRKEGQNVTLSCEQNLNHDAMYWYRQDPGQGLRLIYYSQIVNDFQKGDIAEGYSVSREKKESFPLTVTSAQKNPTAFYLCASSIDTNNEKLFFGSGTQLSVL.

The genes are TRBV7-2 and TRBJ1-2; no definite D call. V shed 5 bases and J shed 0 bases, with 16 bases lying between them. This CDR3 spans 16 amino acids. Per germline, CDR1 SGHTA and CDR2 FQGNSA. The CDR3 loop is CASSTIEGRPNYGYTF. CDR3 sequence (DNA): TGTGCCAGCAGCACCATTGAGGGCAGGCCTAACTATGGCTACACCTTC.

This rearrangement joins TRBV28 to TRBJ1-1; D is possibly TRBD1 (5 bases). The CDR3 spans 13 residues. Per germline, CDR1 MDHEN and CDR2 SYDVKM. V lost 6 bases and J lost 1, with 9 bases in between. The CDR3 nucleotides read TGTGCCAGCAGGAGACAGCAGAACACTGAAGCTTTCTTT. Its translation: CASRRQQNTEAFF.

Notes on this clonotype: With a much larger clone just one base away, this may be a read error. The chain uses TRBV12-3 or TRBV12-4 and TRBJ2-5; TRBD2 aligns across 11 bases. Trimming took 3 bases from V and 8 from J; bases not matched to a gene: 8. The CDR3 is 15 amino acids. The CDR3 here is CASSFLLAGGDTQYF. Written as DNA, the CDR3 is TGTGCCAGCAGTTTCCTGCTAGCGGGAGGAGATACCCAGTACTTC.

This chain links TRBV20-1 with TRBJ1-1; 7 bases line up with TRBD1. The CDR3 runs 17 residues. V was clipped by 4 bases and J by 0 bases; unmatched bases: 14. Germline V gene data show CDR1 as DFQATT and CDR2 as SNEGSKA (reference sequence). CDR3 bases: TGCAGTGCTACTCGATCCCGACAGGGTATTTTGAACACTGAAGCTTTCTTT. Translated, it gives CSATRSRQGILNTEAFF.

The genes are TRBV7-9 and TRBJ1-3; D call uncertain. Germline V gives CDR1 SEHNR, CDR2 FQNEAQ (reference sequence). CDR3 length: 15 amino acids. Trimming took off 4 bases at V and 0 bases at J, with 10 bases between the two ends. The CDR3 is CASSYPESSGNTIYF. CDR3 DNA: TGTGCCAGCAGCTATCCGGAGAGCTCTGGAAACACCATATATTTT.

In this sample, this clonotype turned up a few times. The genes are TRBV6-4 and TRBJ2-1; D may be TRBD2 (5 bases). V gave up 4 bases and J gave up 5 bases, with 15 bases separating them. Germline V gene data show CDR1 as MRHNA and CDR2 as SNTAGT. The CDR3 has 15 amino acids. In nucleotides, the CDR3 is TGTGCCAGCAGTGCCTCAAGTGGAGGACACAATGAGCAGTTCTTC. This encodes CASSASSGGHNEQFF.

This clonotype was detected many times. The chain recombines TRBV6-1 with TRBJ2-3; D is undetermined. The CDR3 length is 15 residues. The germline V and J ends were trimmed by 0 bases and 4 bases, with 11 bases remaining between them. CDR1 is MNHNS, CDR2 SASEGT, per germline. CDR3 residues: CASSEARHLADTQYF. Written as DNA, the CDR3 is TGTGCCAGCAGTGAAGCGAGGCATCTTGCAGATACGCAGTATTTT.

This clonotype showed up just a few times. The genes are TRBV12-3 or TRBV12-4 and TRBJ2-1; D is unresolved. CDR3 length equals 15 residues. V was clipped by 3 bases and J by 10 bases, with 19 bases between them. CDR3 sequence: CASSFGGRVMREQFF. CDR3 nucleotides: TGTGCCAGCAGTTTCGGTGGAAGAGTTATGCGCGAGCAGTTCTTC.

The chain couples TRBV6-8 to TRBJ1-5; D perhaps matches TRBD1 (5 bases). Deletions cut 7 bases from V and 0 bases from J, with 13 bases between. This CDR3 has 15 residues. The V gene's germline CDR1 is MNHGY and CDR2 SAAAGT. The CDR3 spells CASIKTVYSNQPQHF. In DNA, the CDR3 is TGTGCCAGCATTAAGACAGTTTATAGCAATCAGCCCCAGCATTTT.

J is TRBJ2-2 and V is TRBV11-2; 10 nucleotides match TRBD1. The CDR3 spans 17 residues. Germline V gene lookup returns CDR1 SGHAT and CDR2 FQNNGV. V gave up 5 bases and J gave up 4 bases; unmatched junction bases: 10. CDR3 coding DNA: TGTGCCAGCAGCCCCGGATGGACAGGGGGAACCACCGGGGAGCTGTTTTTT. Amino acid sequence: CASSPGWTGGTTGELFF.